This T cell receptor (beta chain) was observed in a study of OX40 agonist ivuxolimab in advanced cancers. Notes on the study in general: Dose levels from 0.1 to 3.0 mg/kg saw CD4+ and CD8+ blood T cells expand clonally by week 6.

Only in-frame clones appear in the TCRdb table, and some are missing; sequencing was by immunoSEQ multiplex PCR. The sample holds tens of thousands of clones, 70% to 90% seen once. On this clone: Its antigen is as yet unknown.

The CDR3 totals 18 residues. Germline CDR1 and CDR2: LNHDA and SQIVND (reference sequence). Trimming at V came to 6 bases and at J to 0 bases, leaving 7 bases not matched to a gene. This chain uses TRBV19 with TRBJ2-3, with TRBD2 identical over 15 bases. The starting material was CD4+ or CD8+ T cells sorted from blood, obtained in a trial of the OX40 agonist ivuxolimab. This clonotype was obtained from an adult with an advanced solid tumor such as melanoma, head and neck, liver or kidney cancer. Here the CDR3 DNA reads TGTGCCAGTAGACGCGGGACTAGCGGGGGGCTAAGCACAGATACGCAGTATTTT. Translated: CASRRGTSGGLSTDTQYF.